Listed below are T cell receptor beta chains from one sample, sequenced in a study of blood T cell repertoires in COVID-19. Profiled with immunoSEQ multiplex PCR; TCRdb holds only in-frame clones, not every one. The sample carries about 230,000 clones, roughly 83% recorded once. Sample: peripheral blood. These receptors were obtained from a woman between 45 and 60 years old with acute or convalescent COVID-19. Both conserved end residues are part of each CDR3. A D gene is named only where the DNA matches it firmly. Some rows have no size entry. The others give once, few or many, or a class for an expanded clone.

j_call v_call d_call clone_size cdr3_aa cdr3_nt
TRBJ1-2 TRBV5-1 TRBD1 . CASSPGQVRGYTF TGCGCCAGCAGCCCGGGACAGGTGAGGGGCTACACCTTC
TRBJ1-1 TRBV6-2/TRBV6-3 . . CASSYWTDMNTEAFF TGTGCCAGCAGTTATTGGACAGATATGAACACTGAAGCTTTCTTT
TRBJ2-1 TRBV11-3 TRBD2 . CASSLGLAGKGLYNEQFF TGTGCCAGCAGCTTAGGACTAGCGGGGAAAGGCCTTTACAATGAGCAGTTCTTC
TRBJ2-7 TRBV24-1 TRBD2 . CATSDYGTSGRYEQYF TGTGCCACCAGTGACTATGGGACTAGCGGGAGGTACGAGCAGTACTTC
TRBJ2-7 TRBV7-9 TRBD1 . CASSADRDEYF TGTGCCAGCAGCGCAGACAGGGATGAGTACTTC
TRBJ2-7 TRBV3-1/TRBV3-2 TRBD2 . CASSQGPAGGLYEQYF TGTGCCAGCAGCCAAGGACCTGCGGGAGGGCTGTACGAGCAGTACTTC
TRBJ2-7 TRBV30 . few CAWSGSYEQYF TGTGCCTGGAGCGGTTCCTACGAGCAGTACTTC
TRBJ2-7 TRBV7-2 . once CASSLVSGDEQYF TGTGCCAGCAGCTTAGTATCCGGGGACGAGCAGTACTTC
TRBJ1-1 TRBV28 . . CASSFMGGTEAFF TGTGCCAGCAGTTTTATGGGGGGCACTGAAGCTTTCTTT
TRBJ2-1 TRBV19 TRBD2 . CASSRAPREGQSLLNNEQFF TGTGCCAGTAGTCGGGCCCCGCGGGAGGGGCAATCTCTCCTAAACAATGAGCAGTTCTTC
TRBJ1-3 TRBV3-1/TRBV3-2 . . CASSQATGNTIYF TGTGCCAGCAGCCAAGCAACGGGGAACACCATATATTTT
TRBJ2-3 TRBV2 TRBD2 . CASSEGTRRTDTQYF TGTGCCAGCAGTGAGGGGACTAGACGGACAGATACGCAGTATTTT
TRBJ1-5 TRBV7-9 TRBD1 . CASSRDRADQPQHF TGTGCCAGCAGCAGGGACAGGGCAGACCAGCCCCAGCATTTT
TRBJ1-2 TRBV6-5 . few CASSSHSLWDGYTF TGTGCCAGCAGTTCACACAGCCTCTGGGATGGCTACACCTTC
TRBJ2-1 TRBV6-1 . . CASSEVIYNEQFF TGTGCCAGCAGTGAAGTAATATACAATGAGCAGTTCTTC
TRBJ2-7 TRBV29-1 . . CSVAIRVTHEQYF TGCAGCGTTGCAATCAGGGTCACCCACGAGCAGTACTTC
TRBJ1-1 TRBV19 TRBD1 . CASRLTGGTEAFF TGTGCCAGTAGGCTAACAGGGGGTACTGAAGCTTTCTTT
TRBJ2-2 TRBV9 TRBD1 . CASSPRGGDRGPSRGELFF TGTGCCAGCAGCCCCAGAGGTGGGGACAGGGGTCCATCCCGCGGGGAGCTGTTTTTT
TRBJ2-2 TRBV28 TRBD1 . CASRDRGYTGELFF TGTGCCAGCAGGGACAGGGGTTACACCGGGGAGCTGTTTTTT
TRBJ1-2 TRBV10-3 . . CAITTTGTGGGGYTF TGTGCCATCACGACCACAGGGACGGGAGGCGGTGGCTACACCTTC
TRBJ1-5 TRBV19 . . CASSPLPGAGNQPQHF TGTGCCAGTAGCCCACTTCCTGGGGCGGGGAATCAGCCCCAGCATTTT
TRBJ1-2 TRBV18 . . CASSKQEPYGYTF TGTGCCAGCTCGAAACAGGAACCCTATGGCTACACCTTC
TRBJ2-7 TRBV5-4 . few CASSRGTDPWEQYF TGTGCCAGCAGCCGGGGGACGGACCCTTGGGAGCAGTACTTC
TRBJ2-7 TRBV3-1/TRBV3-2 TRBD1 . CASSYMGTGGYEQYF TGTGCCAGCAGCTACATGGGGACAGGGGGGTACGAGCAGTACTTC
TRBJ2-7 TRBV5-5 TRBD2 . CASSFGASGGYEQYF TGTGCCAGCAGCTTTGGTGCTAGCGGGGGCTACGAGCAGTACTTC
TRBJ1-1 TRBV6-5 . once CASSSSTGPENTEAFF TGTGCCAGCAGTTCCTCCACAGGTCCGGAGAACACTGAAGCTTTCTTT
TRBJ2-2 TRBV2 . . CASSPTGSGELFF TGTGCCAGCAGCCCAACAGGGTCCGGGGAGCTGTTTTTT
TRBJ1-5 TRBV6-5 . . CASSYLNQPQHF TGTGCCAGCAGTTATCTAAATCAGCCCCAGCATTTT
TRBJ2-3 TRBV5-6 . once CASSFAETLDTQYF TGTGCCAGCAGCTTTGCGGAAACCCTAGATACGCAGTATTTT
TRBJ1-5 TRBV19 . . CASSTGPEGQPQHF TGTGCCAGTAGTACGGGACCGGAGGGTCAGCCCCAGCATTTT
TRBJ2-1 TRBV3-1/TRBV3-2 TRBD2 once CASSQALGLAGVHNEQFF TGTGCCAGCAGCCAAGCTCTGGGACTAGCGGGAGTCCACAATGAGCAGTTCTTC
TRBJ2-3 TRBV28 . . CASTKGGLDTQYF TGTGCCAGCACAAAGGGGGGGCTGGATACGCAGTATTTT
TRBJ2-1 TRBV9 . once CASGRSYNEQFF TGTGCCAGCGGGAGGTCCTACAATGAGCAGTTCTTC
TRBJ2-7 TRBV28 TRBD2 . CASSLSGSSYEQYF TGTGCCAGCAGTCTTAGCGGGAGCTCCTACGAGCAGTACTTC
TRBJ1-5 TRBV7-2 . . CASSLKARGGQPQHF TGTGCCAGCAGCTTAAAGGCCAGAGGAGGTCAGCCCCAGCATTTT
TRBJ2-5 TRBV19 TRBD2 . CASSMVLAGETQYF TGTGCCAGTAGTATGGTCCTAGCGGGAGAGACCCAGTACTTC
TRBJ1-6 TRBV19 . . CASREPRDTVNSPLHF TGTGCCAGTAGGGAGCCCCGGGACACCGTTAATTCACCCCTCCACTTT
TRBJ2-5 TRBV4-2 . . CASSQLRGGSVETQYF TGTGCCAGCAGCCAGTTGAGGGGGGGGTCGGTAGAGACCCAGTACTTC
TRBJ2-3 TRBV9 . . CASSLRLTDTQYF TGTGCCAGCAGCCTCCGTCTGACAGATACGCAGTATTTT
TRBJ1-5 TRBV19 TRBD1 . CASSKGQGGNQPQHF TGTGCCAGTAGCAAGGGACAGGGGGGAAATCAGCCCCAGCATTTT
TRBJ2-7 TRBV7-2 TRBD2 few CAVAQSRGRANEQYF TGTGCCGTTGCTCAGAGTCGCGGGAGGGCCAACGAGCAGTACTTC
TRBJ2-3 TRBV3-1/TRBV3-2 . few CASSPSFGGGTDTQYF TGTGCCAGCAGCCCTTCTTTCGGCGGGGGCACAGATACGCAGTATTTT
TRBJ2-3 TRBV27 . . CASSLHPAGNTDTQYF TGTGCCAGCAGTTTGCATCCAGCGGGTAATACAGATACGCAGTATTTT
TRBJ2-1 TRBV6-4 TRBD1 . CASSRGDSHYNEQFF TGTGCCAGCAGCCGAGGGGACAGTCACTACAATGAGCAGTTCTTC
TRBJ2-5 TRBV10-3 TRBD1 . CAIRPGQGSETQYF TGTGCCATCAGACCGGGACAGGGGTCGGAGACCCAGTACTTC
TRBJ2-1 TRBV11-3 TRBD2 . CASSQWGEGHNEQFF TGTGCCAGCAGCCAGTGGGGGGAGGGACACAATGAGCAGTTCTTC